This T cell receptor (beta chain) was recovered during a study of Ad26.COV2.S vaccination and SARS-CoV-2 variants. Germline loops: CDR1 SGHVS, CDR2 FQNEAQ. CDR3 length: 13 residues. The germline V and J ends were trimmed by 3 bases and 2 bases, with 7 bases remaining between them. Documented treatment: 15 to 20 received Ad26.COV2.S at low or high dose, single or two shots; 5 received placebo; per-sample allocation not given. Day 63 following the first vaccine or placebo injection was when the samples were taken. Method: immunoSEQ multiplex PCR; TCRdb's copy keeps in-frame clones and lacks some. The sample records some 460,000 clones, 89% being singletons.

The sample here was peripheral blood, taken in a trial of Ad26.COV2.S vaccine versus placebo. This sequence joins TRBV7-8 and TRBJ1-2; no definite D call. The clonotype originates from a person aged 18 to 59 who received the Ad26.COV2.S COVID-19 vaccine or a placebo. The CDR3 region has the DNA TGTGCCAGCAGCTTCCCAGAAAACTATGGCTACACCTTC. This codes for CASSFPENYGYTF.